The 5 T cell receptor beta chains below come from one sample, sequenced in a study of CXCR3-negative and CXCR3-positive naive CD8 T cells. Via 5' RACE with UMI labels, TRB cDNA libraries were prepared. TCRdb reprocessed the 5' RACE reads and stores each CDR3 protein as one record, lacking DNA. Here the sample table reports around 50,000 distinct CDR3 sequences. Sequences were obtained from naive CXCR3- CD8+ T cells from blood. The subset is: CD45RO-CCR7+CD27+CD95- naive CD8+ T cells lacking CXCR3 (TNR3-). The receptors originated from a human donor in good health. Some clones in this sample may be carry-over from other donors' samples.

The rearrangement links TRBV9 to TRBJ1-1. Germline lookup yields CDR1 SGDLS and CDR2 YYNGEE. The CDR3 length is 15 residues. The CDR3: CASSVAPDRSTEAFF.

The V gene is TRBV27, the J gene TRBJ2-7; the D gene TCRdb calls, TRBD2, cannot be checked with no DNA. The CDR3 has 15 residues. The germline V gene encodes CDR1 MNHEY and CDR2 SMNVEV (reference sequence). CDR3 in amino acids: CASSFASGGSGEQYF.

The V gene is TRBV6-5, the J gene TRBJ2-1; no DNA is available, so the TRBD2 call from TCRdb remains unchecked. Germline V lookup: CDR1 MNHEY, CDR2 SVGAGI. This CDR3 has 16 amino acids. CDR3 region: CASSYSLSGAIEEQFF.

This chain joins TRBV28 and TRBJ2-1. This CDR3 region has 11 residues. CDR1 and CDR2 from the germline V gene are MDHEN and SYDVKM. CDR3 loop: CASTFYNEQFF.

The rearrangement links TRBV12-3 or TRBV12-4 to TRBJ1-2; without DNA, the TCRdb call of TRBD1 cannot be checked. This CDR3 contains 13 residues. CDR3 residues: CASSPGGTYGYTF.